These 5 T cell receptor beta chains share one sample of origin, sequenced in a study of CD8+ T cells in alopecia areata. RNA was isolated and reverse transcribed to cDNA, the sequencing template. This table comes from immunoSEQ multiplex PCR, and its TCRdb copy is limited to in-frame clones, with some not included. The table has about 110,000 clones, almost 60% seen once. The specimen sequenced was CD8+ T cells sorted from blood. Every receptor here comes from a human donor in good health.

The chain carries TRBV6-5 and TRBJ2-5; D is uncertain. Looked up from germline, CDR1 is MNHEY and CDR2 is SVGAGI. The CDR3 sequence is 13 residues long. Trimming pared 6 bases from V and 4 bases from J, leaving 12 bases between. The DNA for the CDR3 is TGTGCCAGCAGGGACGGCCCGGGAGAGACCCAGTACTTC. This sequence encodes CASRDGPGETQYF.

This chain uses TRBV13 with TRBJ2-6; TRBD2 is a possible D gene (6 bases). Germline CDR1 reads PRHDT; CDR2 reads FYEKMQ (reference sequence). Trimming removed 0 bases from V and 0 bases from J, with 15 bases in between. CDR3 size: 19 residues. Here the CDR3 reads CASSLGFAGRDSGANVLTF. The CDR3 DNA follows: TGTGCCAGCAGCTTAGGTTTTGCGGGACGAGACTCTGGGGCCAACGTCCTGACTTTC.

The rearrangement links TRBV7-8 to TRBJ1-6; no clear D. The CDR3 loop spans 16 amino acids. In germline, CDR1 is SGHVS, CDR2 FQNEAQ. The V gene lost 1 base and the J gene lost 0 bases, with 7 bases spanning the gap. For the CDR3, the DNA is TGTGCCAGCAGCTTAGGTGGGAACTCCTATAATTCACCCCTCCACTTT. Protein: CASSLGGNSYNSPLHF. The whole variable domain, filled in from reference TRBV7-8 and TRBJ1-6, reads GAGVSQSPRYKVAKRGQDVALRCDPISGHVSLFWYQQALGQGPEFLTYFQNEAQLDKSGLPSDRFFAERPEGSVSTLKIQRTQQEDSAVYLCASSLGGNSYNSPLHFGNGTRLTVT.

The chain links TRBV4-1 to TRBJ1-5; no firm D call. This CDR3 spans 16 amino acids. Germline V CDR1 and CDR2: MGHRA, YSYEKL. Trimming stripped 6 bases from V and 2 bases from J, with 17 bases between. The CDR3 DNA reads as TGCGCCAGCAGTCCCCAGGTTGGTATCGGCAATCAGCCCCAGCATTTT. It specifies CASSPQVGIGNQPQHF.

The chain combines TRBV7-8 with TRBJ2-3, with TRBD2 matching over 12 bases. Germline V gene data show CDR1 as SGHVS and CDR2 as FQNEAQ. V shed 5 bases, J shed 2 bases, and the junction held 8 bases outside the gene matches. This CDR3 comprises 17 residues. This CDR3 reads CASSNPLAGGVTDTQYF. The DNA of the CDR3 is TGTGCCAGCAGCAACCCACTAGCGGGGGGTGTCACAGATACGCAGTATTTT.